What follows are 3 T cell receptor beta chains derived from one specimen sequenced in a study of T cells in localized non-small cell lung cancer. TCRdb's copy holds only in-frame clones and misses some; the assay was immunoSEQ multiplex PCR. The table lists over 30,000 clones, roughly 85% of them singletons, with about 5.4% in the top ten. This specimen consisted of peripheral blood mononuclear cells, obtained before any cancer treatment. The receptors originated from a male donor at least 60 years old with stage II lung adenocarcinoma.

This clone was observed once. The chain couples TRBV5-1 to TRBJ2-3; unclear D gene. Germline V gene data show CDR1 as SGHRS and CDR2 as YFSETQ. The V end was cut by 0 bases, the J end by 2 bases, with 10 bases between. CDR3 size: 15 residues. CDR3 sequence reads: CASSLGVYLTDTQYF. DNA for the CDR3: TGCGCCAGCAGCTTGGGGGTGTACCTCACAGATACGCAGTATTTT.

V usage is TRBV6-1 and J usage is TRBJ2-3; TRBD2 aligns across 8 bases. The germline V gene encodes CDR1 MNHNS and CDR2 SASEGT. This CDR3 comprises 15 residues. V gave up 6 bases and J gave up 4 bases; unmatched junction bases: 9. In DNA form, the CDR3 reads TGTGCCAGCAGGAGATCGGGGGGGAGGTCAGATACGCAGTATTTT. Protein product: CASRRSGGRSDTQYF.

The rearrangement joins TRBV5-1 to TRBJ1-1; tentative D call: TRBD1 (5 bases). V was trimmed by 5 bases and J by 7 bases, leaving 15 bases between them. The CDR3 extends over 13 amino acids. The germline V gene encodes CDR1 SGHRS and CDR2 YFSETQ. This CDR3 is CASRDGPGGEAFF. The CDR3, as DNA: TGCGCCAGCAGGGACGGACCTGGGGGTGAAGCTTTCTTT.